This T cell receptor beta chain was documented in a study of T cells in localized non-small cell lung cancer. Study results and caveats: Adjacent lung exhibited a median of 57 among the 100 most abundant tumor clones.

Details on this clone: Its antigen is unidentified.

Germline V gives CDR1 SGHVS, CDR2 FNYEAQ. This CDR3 is 16 amino acids long. V lost 1 base and J lost 1, with 12 bases in between. Clones were sequenced by immunoSEQ multiplex PCR, and TCRdb holds only the in-frame ones, with some missing. Altogether approximately 81,000 clones are present, 88% being singletons, with the ten largest covering around a fifth. The rearrangement joins TRBV7-6 to TRBJ2-3, with D possibly TRBD1 on 5 matching bases. The source is a woman aged 35-75 years with stage I squamous cell lung carcinoma. The sample was peripheral blood, taken before any cancer treatment. The CDR3, as DNA: TGTGCCAGCAGCTTAGAGGTCACAGGCGGCACAGATACGCAGTATTTT. Protein product: CASSLEVTGGTDTQYF. The variable domain in full, with the rest retrieved from reference TRBV7-6 and TRBJ2-3, is GAGVSQSPRYKVTKRGQDVALRCDPISGHVSLYWYRQALGQGPEFLTYFNYEAQQDKSGLPNDRFSAERPEGSISTLTIQRTEQRDSAMYRCASSLEVTGGTDTQYFGPGTRLTVL.